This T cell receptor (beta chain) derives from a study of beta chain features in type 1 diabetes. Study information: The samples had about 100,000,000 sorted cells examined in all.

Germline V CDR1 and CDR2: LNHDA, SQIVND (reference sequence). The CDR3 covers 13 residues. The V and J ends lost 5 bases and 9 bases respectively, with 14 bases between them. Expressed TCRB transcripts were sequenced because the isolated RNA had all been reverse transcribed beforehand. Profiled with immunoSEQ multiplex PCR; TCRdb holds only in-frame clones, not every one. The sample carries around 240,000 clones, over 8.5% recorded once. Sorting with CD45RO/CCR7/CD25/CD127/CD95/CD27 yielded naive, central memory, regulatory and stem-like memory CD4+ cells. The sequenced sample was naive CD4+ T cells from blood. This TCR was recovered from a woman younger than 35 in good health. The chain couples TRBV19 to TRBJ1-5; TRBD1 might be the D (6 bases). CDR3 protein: CASSQQGQGPQHF. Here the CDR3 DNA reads TGTGCCAGTAGTCAACAGGGTCAAGGGCCCCAGCATTTT.